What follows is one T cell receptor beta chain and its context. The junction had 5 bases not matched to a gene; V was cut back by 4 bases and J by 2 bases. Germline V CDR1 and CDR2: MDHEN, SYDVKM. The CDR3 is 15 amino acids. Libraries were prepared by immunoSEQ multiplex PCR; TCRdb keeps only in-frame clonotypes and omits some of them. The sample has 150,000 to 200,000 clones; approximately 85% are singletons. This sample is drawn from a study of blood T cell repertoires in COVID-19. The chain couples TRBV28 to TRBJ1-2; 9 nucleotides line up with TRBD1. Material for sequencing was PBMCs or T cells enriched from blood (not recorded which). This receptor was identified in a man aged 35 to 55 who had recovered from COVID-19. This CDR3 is CASSSDRGANYGYTF. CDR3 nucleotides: TGTGCCAGCAGTTCGGACAGGGGAGCAAACTATGGCTACACCTTC.